This TCR beta chain was recovered during a study of metastatic and nonmetastatic thyroid tumors. As for the study in general: Comparative analysis of repertoires was undertaken across blood and tumor or nodule tissue obtained from malignant and benign thyroid patients.

All patients reached thyroid surgery having received no treatment beforehand. The CDR3 sequence is 15 residues long. CDR1 LGHNA and CDR2 YNFKEQ come from the germline V gene. The germline V and J ends were trimmed by 0 bases and 3 bases, with 12 bases remaining between them. From the PCR reads, TCRdb re-called clones with MiXCR. Of 75,000 to 100,000 clones in the sample, about 12% were seen once. This clone was detected ten times or more. The chain carries TRBV4-2 and TRBJ2-7; D is ambiguous. The clonotype comes from a female donor with papillary thyroid cancer or a benign thyroid nodule (not recorded which). Some clones in this sample may be carry-over from other donors' samples. What was sequenced was blood. Here the CDR3 reads CASSQDPSDYYEQYF. The CDR3 DNA sequence: TGTGCCAGCAGCCAAGACCCCTCCGATTACTACGAGCAGTACTTC.